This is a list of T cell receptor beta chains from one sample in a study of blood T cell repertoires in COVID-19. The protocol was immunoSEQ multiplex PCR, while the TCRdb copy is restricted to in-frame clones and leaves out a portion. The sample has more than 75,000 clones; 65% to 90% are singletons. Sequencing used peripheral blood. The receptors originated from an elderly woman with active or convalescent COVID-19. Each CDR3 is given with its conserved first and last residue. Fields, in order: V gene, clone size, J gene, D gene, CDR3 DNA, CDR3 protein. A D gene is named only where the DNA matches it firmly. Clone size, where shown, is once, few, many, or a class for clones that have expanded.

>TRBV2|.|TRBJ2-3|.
TGTGCCAGCAGTGAAGGGGGGCCAAGGGCAGATACGCAGTATTTT
CASSEGGPRADTQYF
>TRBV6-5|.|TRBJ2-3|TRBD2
TGTGCCAGCAGACGGGGGGGGAGATACACAGATACGCAGTATTTT
CASRRGGRYTDTQYF
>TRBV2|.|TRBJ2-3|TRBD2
TGTGCCAGCAGTGATCGGGGGGGGCCGCAAGATACGCAGTATTTT
CASSDRGGPQDTQYF
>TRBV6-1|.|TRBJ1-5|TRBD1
TGTGCCAGCACCTCGACAGGGGTGAACCAGCCCCAGCATTTT
CASTSTGVNQPQHF
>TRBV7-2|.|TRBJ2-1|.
TGTGCCAGCAGCTTGGCAAACGGACAGACCAATGAGCAGTTCTTC
CASSLANGQTNEQFF
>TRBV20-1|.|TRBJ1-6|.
TGCAGTGCTAGTCGTATTTTGGGGAGGGTGGCACCCCTCCACTTT
CSASRILGRVAPLHF
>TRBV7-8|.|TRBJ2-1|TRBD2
TGTGCCAGCAGCATGACAAGCGGGGGGGTTTACTACAATGAGCAGTTCTTC
CASSMTSGGVYYNEQFF
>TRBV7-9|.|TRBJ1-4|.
TGTGCCAGCAGCCCCCCCGGGACACTAATTGGGGAACTGTTTTTT
CASSPPGTLIGELFF
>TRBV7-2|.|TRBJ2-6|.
TGTGCCAGCAGCAACACCCTCTCTGGGGCCAACGTCCTGACTTTC
CASSNTLSGANVLTF
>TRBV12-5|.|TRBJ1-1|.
TGTGCTAGTGGTCTGGGACAGAACACTGAAGCTTTCTTT
CASGLGQNTEAFF
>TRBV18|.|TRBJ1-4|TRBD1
TGTGCCAGCTCGTGGACAGGGGGCAATGAAAAACTGTTTTTT
CASSWTGGNEKLFF
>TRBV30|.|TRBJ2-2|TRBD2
TGTGCCTTCCCCGGGACTAGCGGGGGAGCCGGGGAGCTGTTTTTT
CAFPGTSGGAGELFF
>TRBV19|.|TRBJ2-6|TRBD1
TGTGCCAGTAGAGCCCACGGACAGGGCTTCTCTGGGGCCAACGTCCTGACTTTC
CASRAHGQGFSGANVLTF
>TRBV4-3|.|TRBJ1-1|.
TGCGCCAGCAGCCAAGAAAGGGCGGGGGAAGCTGAAGCTTTCTTT
CASSQERAGEAEAFF
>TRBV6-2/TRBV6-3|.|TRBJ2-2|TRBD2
TGTGCCAGCAGTTTGACCGGGACTAGCGGGTTGAACACCGGGGAGCTGTTTTTT
CASSLTGTSGLNTGELFF
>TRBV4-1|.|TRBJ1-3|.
TGCGCCACCAGCCGACAGGTTAACTCTGGAAACACCATATATTTT
CATSRQVNSGNTIYF
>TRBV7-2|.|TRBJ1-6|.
TGTGCCAGCAGCTTTGGGACAAATAATTCACCCCTCCACTTT
CASSFGTNNSPLHF
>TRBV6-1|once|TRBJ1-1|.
TGTGCCAGCAGACCCTCGACGGGGTTAAGCACTGAAGCTTTCTTT
CASRPSTGLSTEAFF
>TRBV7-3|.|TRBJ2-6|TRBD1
TGTGCCAGCAGTACGACAGGGAGCACACTTTCTGGGGCCAACGTCCTGACTTTC
CASSTTGSTLSGANVLTF
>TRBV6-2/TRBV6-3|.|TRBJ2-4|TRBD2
TGTGCCAGCAGTTACTCCGTTCTAGCGGATCTAGCCAAAAACATTCAGTACTTC
CASSYSVLADLAKNIQYF
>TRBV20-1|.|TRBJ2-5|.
TGCAGTGCTGGGACACGGGAGACCCAGTACTTC
CSAGTRETQYF
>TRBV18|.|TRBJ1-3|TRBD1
TGTGCCAGCTCACCCACAGGGGGCGTATCTGGAAACACCATATATTTT
CASSPTGGVSGNTIYF
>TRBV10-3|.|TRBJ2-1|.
TGTGCCATCAGTGAGCGGGGTTCGTCGGATGAGCAGTTCTTC
CAISERGSSDEQFF
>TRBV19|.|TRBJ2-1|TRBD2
TGTGCCAGTAGTATAGAAAGCGGGAGATCCTACAATGAGCAGTTCTTC
CASSIESGRSYNEQFF
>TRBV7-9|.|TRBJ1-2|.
TGTGCCAGCAGCTTAGACTCTTTTTGGGCAGGAGGTGGCTACACCTTC
CASSLDSFWAGGGYTF
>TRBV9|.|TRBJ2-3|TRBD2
TGTGCCAGCAGCGTGACTAGCGGATACACTAGCACAGATACGCAGTATTTT
CASSVTSGYTSTDTQYF
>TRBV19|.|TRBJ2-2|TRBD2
TGTGCCAGTGGAGAGACTAGCGGGGTTGCGAACACCGGGGAGCTGTTTTTT
CASGETSGVANTGELFF
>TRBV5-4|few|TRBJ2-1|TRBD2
TGTGCCAGCAGCCCTTGGGTCAGCGGGGGACTTAACAATGAGCAGTTCTTC
CASSPWVSGGLNNEQFF
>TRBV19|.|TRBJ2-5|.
TGTGCCAGTAGTTCCCAATCGCGGGGCGGACAAGAGACCCAGTACTTC
CASSSQSRGGQETQYF
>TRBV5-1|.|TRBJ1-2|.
TGCGCCAGCAGGGGGTCGGAGGGTACGAGCTACACCTTC
CASRGSEGTSYTF
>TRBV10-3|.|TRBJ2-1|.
TGTGCCATCAGCCTCACTACGGGGGACTACAATGAGCAGTTCTTC
CAISLTTGDYNEQFF
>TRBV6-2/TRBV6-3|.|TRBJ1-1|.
TGTGCCAGCAGTTACGGGGCCACCTCGAACACTGAAGCTTTCTTT
CASSYGATSNTEAFF
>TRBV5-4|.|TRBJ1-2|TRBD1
TGTGCCAGCAGCTTGGCAGGGGGTGGTGGCTACACCTTC
CASSLAGGGGYTF
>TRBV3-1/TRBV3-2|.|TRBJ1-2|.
TGTGCCAGCAGCCAATGGGGGGGCGTTCACACCTTC
CASSQWGGVHTF
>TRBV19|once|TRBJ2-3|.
TGTGCCAGTAGTATAGGGGTAGCGACAGATACGCAGTATTTT
CASSIGVATDTQYF
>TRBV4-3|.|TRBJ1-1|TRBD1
TGCGCCAGCAGCCACCAGGCGGACAGGGGGAAAGGCACTGAAGCTTTCTTT
CASSHQADRGKGTEAFF
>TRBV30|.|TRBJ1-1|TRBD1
TGTGCCTGGAGTATAACAGGGGGCCTTACTGAAGCTTTCTTT
CAWSITGGLTEAFF
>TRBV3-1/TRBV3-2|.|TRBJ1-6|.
TGTGCCAGCAGCCCCACAGGGTCGATGAGTTCACCCCTCCACTTT
CASSPTGSMSSPLHF
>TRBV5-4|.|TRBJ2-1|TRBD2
TGTGCCAGCAGCCTGGACACTTTAGCGGGGTTGGGGCATGAGCAGTTCTTC
CASSLDTLAGLGHEQFF
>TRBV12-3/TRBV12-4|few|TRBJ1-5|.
TGTGCCAGCAGTTTAGCCGGGAATCAGCCCCAGCATTTT
CASSLAGNQPQHF